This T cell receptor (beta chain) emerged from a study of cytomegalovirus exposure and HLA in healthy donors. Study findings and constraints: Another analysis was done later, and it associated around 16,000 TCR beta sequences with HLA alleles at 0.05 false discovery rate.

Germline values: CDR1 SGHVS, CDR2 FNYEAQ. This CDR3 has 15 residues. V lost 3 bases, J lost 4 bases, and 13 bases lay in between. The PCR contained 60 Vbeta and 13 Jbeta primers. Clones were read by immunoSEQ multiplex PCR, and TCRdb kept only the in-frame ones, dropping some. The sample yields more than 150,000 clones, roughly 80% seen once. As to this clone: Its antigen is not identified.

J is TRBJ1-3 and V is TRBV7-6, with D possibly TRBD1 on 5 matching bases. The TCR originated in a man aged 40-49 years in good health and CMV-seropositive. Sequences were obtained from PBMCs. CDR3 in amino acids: CASSLNVGQGNTIYF. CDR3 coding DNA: TGTGCCAGCAGCTTGAACGTGGGGCAGGGAAACACCATATATTTT.